One sample yielded the 8 T cell receptor beta chains listed below, sequenced in a study of CD8 T cells in ankylosing spondylitis. For these receptors, no antigen is known. One entry per CDR3 protein results from TCRdb running MiXCR on the 5' RACE reads. The profile covers roughly 220,000 distinct CDR3 sequences, with about 17% appearing a single time and more than 40% taken by the ten largest. General observations from the study: What appeared characteristic of ankylosing spondylitis blood was a TCR beta motif of about eight highly homologous variants.

Specimen: blood, either unsorted or a sorted T cell fraction (not recorded which). These receptors all come from a male donor with ankylosing spondylitis.

The V and J genes are TRBV15 and TRBJ1-4, with 10 bases that match TRBD1. CDR3 size: 17 residues. Germline V gives CDR1 LNHNV, CDR2 YYDKDF (reference sequence). V gave up 1 base and J gave up 4 bases; unmatched junction bases: 6. CDR3 residues: CATSRAGQGIVNEKLFF. For the CDR3, the DNA is TGTGCCACCAGCAGAGCGGGACAGGGGATTGTTAATGAAAAACTGTTTTTT. The whole variable domain, filled in from reference TRBV15 and TRBJ1-4, reads DAMVIQNPRYQVTQFGKPVTLSCSQTLNHNVMYWYQQKSSQAPKLLFHYYDKDFNNEADTPDNFQSRRPNTSFCFLDIRSPGLGDTAMYLCATSRAGQGIVNEKLFFGSGTQLSVL.

This sequence joins TRBV27 and TRBJ1-1; 11 bases map to TRBD1. CDR1 is MNHEY, CDR2 SMNVEV, per germline (reference sequence). After removal of 1 base from V and 4 bases from J, the junction contained 2 bases not matched to a gene. There are 15 residues in the CDR3. The CDR3 bases are TGTGCCAGCAGTTTATTGGGACAGGGGGGCACTGAAGCTTTCTTT. This translates into CASSLLGQGGTEAFF.

This chain connects TRBV7-2 to TRBJ1-2, with D perhaps matching TRBD1 (5 bases). From germline, CDR1 is SGHTA and CDR2 FQGNSA. The CDR3 covers 14 residues. The germline V and J ends were trimmed by 1 base and 4 bases, with 10 bases remaining between them. CDR3 DNA sequence: TGTGCCAGCAGCTTAGAGTCAGGGCTCTATGGCTACACCTTC. The encoded protein is CASSLESGLYGYTF.

This clonotype turned up a few times. The gene calls are TRBV5-6 and TRBJ1-1; D unresolved. The germline CDR1 and CDR2 sequences are SGHDT and YYEEEE. The CDR3 totals 14 residues. The germline V and J ends were trimmed by 0 bases and 0 bases, with 6 bases remaining between them. The CDR3 sequence is CASSLDELNTEAFF. The CDR3 DNA reads TGTGCCAGCAGCTTGGACGAATTGAACACTGAAGCTTTCTTT. The full variable domain, its missing parts supplied by reference TRBV5-6 and TRBJ1-1, is DAGVTQSPTHLIKTRGQQVTLRCSPKSGHDTVSWYQQALGQGPQFIFQYYEEEERQRGNFPDRFSGHQFPNYSSELNVNALLLGDSALYLCASSLDELNTEAFFGQGTRLTVV.

This clonotype has only a few counts. V and J are TRBV5-6 and TRBJ1-5; 9 bases map to TRBD1. The CDR3 has 18 residues. Looked up from germline, CDR1 is SGHDT and CDR2 is YYEEEE. V lost 1 base to trimming and J lost 4 bases; unmatched junction nucleotides: 12. CDR3 sequence: CASSLTGQGPLVNQPQHF. The CDR3 DNA reads TGTGCCAGCAGCTTGACGGGACAGGGTCCGCTTGTAAATCAGCCCCAGCATTTT.

This clonotype has ten or more counts. The rearrangement links TRBV4-2 to TRBJ2-7; D gene ambiguous. The germline V gene has CDR1 LGHNA and CDR2 YNFKEQ. The ends were cut back, 0 bases at V and 0 bases at J, with 9 bases in the middle. The CDR3 extends over 15 amino acids. CDR3 in DNA: TGTGCCAGCAGCCAAGAGACAACGAGCTCCTACGAGCAGTACTTC. This encodes CASSQETTSSYEQYF.

J is TRBJ2-7 and V is TRBV7-2; possible D gene TRBD2, 6 bases. Germline V CDR1 and CDR2: SGHTA, FQGNSA. This CDR3 comprises 14 residues. The ends were cut back, 3 bases at V and 2 bases at J, with 11 bases in the middle. CDR3 coding DNA: TGTGCCAGCAGCTTTGGGCGGGACCCCTACGAGCAGTACTTC. This codes for CASSFGRDPYEQYF.

The chain is built from TRBV6-5 and TRBJ2-3; a possible D gene is TRBD1 (6 bases). Germline assignment: CDR1 MNHEY and CDR2 SVGAGI. The ends were cut back, 0 bases at V and 2 bases at J, with 9 bases in the middle. CDR3 length equals 15 residues. The CDR3 reads CASSYSPGATDTQYF. As DNA, the CDR3 is TGTGCCAGCAGTTACTCTCCAGGGGCCACAGATACGCAGTATTTT.